A selection of T cell receptor beta chains follows, all from one sample in a study of blood T cells in healthy people across ages. TCRdb re-analysed the 5' RACE reads in MiXCR, keeping a single row per CDR3 protein. The data show roughly 1,500,000 distinct CDR3 sequences, approximately 32% seen once. The sequencing sample was made of blood. These receptors all come from a woman aged 30 to 39 in good health. CDR3s leave out the opening cysteine and the closing phenylalanine or tryptophan. Fields, in order: CDR3 protein, CDR3 length, V gene.

cdr3_aa: ASSVSPTDAQY
cdr3_length: 11
v_call: TRBV9

cdr3_aa: ASTTGGQETQY
cdr3_length: 11
v_call: TRBV6-5

cdr3_aa: ASRYQGGVNEQY
cdr3_length: 12
v_call: TRBV6-2/TRBV6-3

cdr3_aa: SAMRGQGDTEAF
cdr3_length: 12
v_call: TRBV29-1

cdr3_aa: ASSFMGSDEAF
cdr3_length: 11
v_call: TRBV7-2

cdr3_aa: ASSFRGLEQY
cdr3_length: 10
v_call: TRBV28

cdr3_aa: ASSEEGGPRAGYT
cdr3_length: 13
v_call: TRBV6-1

cdr3_aa: ASSHRDKYNEQF
cdr3_length: 12
v_call: TRBV9

cdr3_aa: ASSLFQGAKNGYT
cdr3_length: 13
v_call: TRBV7-2

cdr3_aa: ASSSPGQGAQPQH
cdr3_length: 13
v_call: TRBV5-1

cdr3_aa: ASSLDGTGGNEQF
cdr3_length: 13
v_call: TRBV27

cdr3_aa: ASSLAGEVTDTQY
cdr3_length: 13
v_call: TRBV5-1

cdr3_aa: ASRDNPSSYNEQF
cdr3_length: 13
v_call: TRBV4-2

cdr3_aa: ASSLAGRENEQY
cdr3_length: 12
v_call: TRBV5-1

cdr3_aa: ASRDGQNEKLF
cdr3_length: 11
v_call: TRBV5-1

cdr3_aa: ASSSLGQLNTEAF
cdr3_length: 13
v_call: TRBV27

cdr3_aa: ASTLSNRVAQGANVLT
cdr3_length: 16
v_call: TRBV7-9

cdr3_aa: ASSDSTGVYGYT
cdr3_length: 12
v_call: TRBV11-2

cdr3_aa: ASSQDRGSFKETQY
cdr3_length: 14
v_call: TRBV4-1

cdr3_aa: ASSLPRPGTSGGSSYNEQF
cdr3_length: 19
v_call: TRBV7-6

cdr3_aa: AWTGEAGQPQH
cdr3_length: 11
v_call: TRBV30

cdr3_aa: ASSYPEPNTEAF
cdr3_length: 12
v_call: TRBV6-6

cdr3_aa: ASGPPETGGAWYTEAF
cdr3_length: 16
v_call: TRBV12-5

cdr3_aa: ASSQLKGGPRNTEAF
cdr3_length: 15
v_call: TRBV5-6

cdr3_aa: SAKQLDKGHQH
cdr3_length: 11
v_call: TRBV20-1

cdr3_aa: ASRTSGGALSYNEQF
cdr3_length: 15
v_call: TRBV2

cdr3_aa: ASSQLSGVNEQF
cdr3_length: 12
v_call: TRBV4-1

cdr3_aa: ASRQRQGFNSPLH
cdr3_length: 13
v_call: TRBV27

cdr3_aa: ADKGLVYPQKMSTDTQY
cdr3_length: 17
v_call: TRBV12-3/TRBV12-4

cdr3_aa: ASSRGHRSYEQY
cdr3_length: 12
v_call: TRBV6-5

cdr3_aa: SATSGAGADEQY
cdr3_length: 12
v_call: TRBV20-1

cdr3_aa: SAGDWGLPFSYGYT
cdr3_length: 14
v_call: TRBV20-1

cdr3_aa: ASSHLKGQRYEQY
cdr3_length: 13
v_call: TRBV11-2

cdr3_aa: ASSSGGMNTEAF
cdr3_length: 12
v_call: TRBV27

cdr3_aa: ASSPPGPKSTDTQY
cdr3_length: 14
v_call: TRBV12-3/TRBV12-4

cdr3_aa: ASSFLQRNTGELF
cdr3_length: 13
v_call: TRBV5-5